In this sample, the clone carrying this T cell receptor (beta chain) turned up many times. Its specificity is not known. At one end the junction does not follow the germline gene, possibly because of a read error. This CDR3 spans 13 amino acids. The germline V gene has CDR1 DFQATT and CDR2 SNEGSKA (reference sequence). The data were taken from a study of neurological immune-mediated disorders. Regarding the study as a whole: TCR-beta repertoires seemed private in all groups, with no expanded CDR3 amino acid sequences shared. It was HTLV-1-associated myelopathy that showed the most TCR clonal expansion, while multiple sclerosis showed the least, falling below healthy controls. When repertoires were grouped phylogenetically, those of 18 of 34 multiple sclerosis patients fell into one related-CDR3 cluster, a possible signature.

The cDNA came from 5'RACE with 10-nucleotide random UMIs. TCRdb reprocessed the 5' RACE reads via MiXCR and lists one record per CDR3 protein. This sample has tens of thousands of distinct CDR3 sequences, with over 3.5% found just once. The sequencing sample was made of PBMCs. The clonotype comes from a woman between 45 and 65 years old with multiple sclerosis. The rearrangement links TRBV20-1 to TRBJ1-6, with 8 bases identical to TRBD1. The CDR3 is CSANPDRVSPLNF. DNA of the CDR3: TGCAGTGCTAACCCGGACAGGGTGTCACCCCTCAACTTT.